This entry is about one T cell receptor (beta chain). Its antigen is still unknown. From the 5' RACE reads, TCRdb called clonotypes with MiXCR, one entry per CDR3 protein. Here the sample spans about 400,000 distinct CDR3 sequences, less than 25% being singletons. The sample belongs to a study of T-cell memory formation after mild COVID-19. The germline CDR1 and CDR2 sequences are LGHNA and YSLEER. Germline trimming cut 0 bases from V and 8 bases from J; bases unmatched to any gene: 10. There are 17 residues in the CDR3. Points from the study as a whole: A second wave expanding day 15 to 37 was CD4+-biased; contracting clones were balanced.

The specimen sequenced was PBMCs or a T cell subset sorted from them (not recorded which). V and J are TRBV4-3 and TRBJ2-1; 10 bases are shared with TRBD2. The TCR comes from an adult woman who had mild COVID-19 (a few samples of this study predate the infection). Cell type and time point are not known. The CDR3 here is CASSQDPGLAGDDEQFF. As DNA, the CDR3 is TGCGCCAGCAGCCAAGATCCAGGGCTAGCGGGAGACGATGAGCAGTTCTTC.